Following are 13 T cell receptor beta chains from one sample sequenced in a study of T cells expressing NK-cell markers. TCRdb reprocessed the 5' RACE reads and stores each CDR3 protein as one record, lacking DNA. This sample's table reports 30,000 or so distinct CDR3 sequences. Material: blood T cells: a sorted CD56 or NKG2C T cell subset, CD4+ or CD8+ T cells, or bulk PBMC T cells (not recorded which). The receptors come from a woman between 18 and 75 years old in good health.

The V call is TRBV7-3, the J call TRBJ2-1; the D gene TCRdb calls, TRBD1, cannot be checked with no DNA. CDR1 and CDR2 (germline): SGHTA, FQGTGA. The CDR3 length is 13 residues. The CDR3 here is CASGMGGADEQFF.

This sequence joins TRBV6-5 and TRBJ2-1; with no DNA, the TCRdb D assignment of TRBD2 cannot be verified. The CDR3 extends over 16 amino acids. CDR1 and CDR2 (germline): MNHEY, SVGAGI. CDR3 protein: CASSNPSGGAGDEQFF.

This rearrangement joins TRBV20-1 to TRBJ2-5; TCRdb selects TRBD2, and the lack of DNA leaves this call unchecked. The CDR3 runs 14 residues. Germline assignment: CDR1 DFQATT and CDR2 SNEGSKA (reference sequence). CDR3: CSALTPGLQETQYF.

V gene TRBV5-1 combines with J gene TRBJ1-2; the TCRdb call, TRBD1, lacks DNA for checking. Germline values: CDR1 SGHRS, CDR2 YFSETQ. This CDR3 spans 17 amino acids. CDR3 region: CASSLTTGQGAGYGYTF.

The V and J genes are TRBV5-1 and TRBJ2-2; TCRdb proposes TRBD2, but this gene call is untestable without DNA. The CDR3 is made up of 18 amino acids. Germline V gene data show CDR1 as SGHRS and CDR2 as YFSETQ. The CDR3: CASSLVAGGPVSTGELFF.

The rearrangement joins TRBV3-1 to TRBJ2-1; TCRdb returns TRBD1, unconfirmable since there is no DNA. The V gene's germline CDR1 is LGHDT and CDR2 YNNKEL (reference sequence). The CDR3 has 14 residues. CDR3 loop: CASSQVGGFNEQFF.

This rearrangement joins TRBV20-1 to TRBJ2-5; TCRdb gives TRBD1 as the D gene, but with no DNA this cannot be confirmed. The CDR3 extends over 16 amino acids. Per germline, CDR1 DFQATT and CDR2 SNEGSKA (reference sequence). The CDR3 sequence: CSARDGAGQGLETQYF.

The gene calls are TRBV5-1 and TRBJ2-2; there is no DNA to check the TCRdb D call of TRBD1. Germline-derived CDR1 and CDR2 are SGHRS and YFSETQ. The length of the CDR3 is 15 residues. The CDR3 reads CASSPGQGVAGELFF.

The chain joins TRBV3-1 to TRBJ2-1; without DNA, the TCRdb call of TRBD2 cannot be checked. The CDR3 has 17 amino acids. Looked up from germline, CDR1 is LGHDT and CDR2 is YNNKEL (reference sequence). The CDR3 reads CASSQSAISGGDVGQFF.

This rearrangement joins TRBV5-1 to TRBJ2-2; no DNA is available, so the TRBD1 call from TCRdb remains unchecked. Germline V gives CDR1 SGHRS, CDR2 YFSETQ. The CDR3 runs to 17 residues. This CDR3 reads CASSTRLGTGGTGELFF.

This chain joins TRBV5-1 and TRBJ1-1; as DNA is missing, the TRBD1 call by TCRdb cannot be tested. Germline V gene data show CDR1 as SGHRS and CDR2 as YFSETQ. This CDR3 has 14 residues. CDR3 region: CASTLGGINTEAFF.

The chain uses TRBV30 and TRBJ2-7. Germline CDR1 reads GTSNPN; CDR2 reads SVGIG (reference sequence). The CDR3 length is 16 residues. CDR3 in amino acids: CAWSVGVGRSSYEQYF.

This chain joins TRBV7-6 and TRBJ2-7. The CDR3 contains 13 residues. Germline lookup yields CDR1 SGHVS and CDR2 FNYEAQ. The CDR3 protein is CASSLELGGEQYF.